Presented here are 7 T cell receptor beta chains from one specimen sequenced in a study of metastatic and nonmetastatic thyroid tumors. Ahead of thyroid surgery, no patient had received treatment of any kind. TCRdb reanalyzed the PCR reads via MiXCR. The sample shows 34,000 or so clones, around 19% of them seen only once. The specimen was blood. Every receptor here comes from a female donor with papillary thyroid cancer or a benign thyroid nodule (not recorded which). Some clones in this sample may be carry-over from other donors' samples.

This clone has ten or more counts. The CDR3 bases are TGTGCCAGCAGGCCGCAGTTGTATGGCTACACCTTC. It translates to CASRPQLYGYTF. This sequence joins TRBV6-1 and TRBJ1-2; no clear D. Trimming took 6 bases from V and 5 from J, leaving 10 bases between them. Germline V gene data show CDR1 as MNHNS and CDR2 as SASEGT. The CDR3 spans 12 residues.

This chain links TRBV30 with TRBJ1-3; D remains unclear. CDR1 and CDR2 (germline): GTSNPN, SVGIG (reference sequence). V dropped 0 bases and J dropped 16 bases, with 22 bases sitting between them. This CDR3 is 14 amino acids long. DNA for the CDR3: TGTGCCTGGAGTGTACCCCCTTCTGGAAACACCAATTATTTT. This gives the protein CAWSVPPSGNTNYF.

This rearrangement joins TRBV12-3 or TRBV12-4 to TRBJ1-6; a weak D match, TRBD1 (6 bases). Trimming cost V 5 bases and J 5 bases, with 10 bases left between them. The CDR3 spans 14 residues. The CDR3 sequence is CASSTRGDNSPLHF. The CDR3 DNA reads TGTGCCAGCAGTACCAGGGGAGATAATTCACCCCTCCACTTT.

This clone was detected a few times. The rearrangement joins TRBV19 to TRBJ1-5, with D unclear. The CDR3 covers 15 residues. Germline CDR1 is LNHDA and CDR2 is SQIVND (reference sequence). The V end was cut by 2 bases, the J end by 4 bases, with 12 bases between. The CDR3 sequence is CASSIFGNPNQPQHF. The CDR3 bases are TGTGCCAGTAGTATATTCGGAAATCCGAATCAGCCCCAGCATTTT.

This clone showed up many times. The V and J genes are TRBV7-9 and TRBJ1-1; D unclear. The CDR3 length is 11 residues. V lost 6 bases and J lost 2, with 4 bases in between. Germline CDR1 SEHNR, CDR2 FQNEAQ (reference sequence). CDR3 sequence (DNA): TGTGCCAGCAGTCACAACACTGAAGCTTTCTTT. Protein: CASSHNTEAFF. The full variable domain, with the rest looked up from reference TRBV7-9 and TRBJ1-1, is DTGVSQNPRHKITKRGQNVTFRCDPISEHNRLYWYRQTLGQGPEFLTYFQNEAQLEKSRLLSDRFSAERPKGSFSTLEIQRTEQGDSAMYLCASSHNTEAFFGQGTRLTVV.

Ten or more counts support this clone. The chain links TRBV20-1 to TRBJ2-7, with 10 bases that match TRBD2. Germline V gene lookup returns CDR1 DFQATT and CDR2 SNEGSKA (reference sequence). Unmatched junction bases numbered 11, after V lost 0 bases and J lost 9 bases. There are 15 residues in the CDR3. In DNA, the CDR3 is TGCAGTGCTAGAGACCTCCCTAGCGGGGGTTCAAGGCAGTACTTC. This encodes CSARDLPSGGSRQYF.

This clone was counted ten times or more. V and J are TRBV19 and TRBJ2-1, with 8 positions matching TRBD1. V dropped 7 bases and J dropped 8; count of bases not matched to a gene: 10. The CDR3 has 14 amino acids. Germline loops: CDR1 LNHDA, CDR2 SQIVND (reference sequence). CDR3 protein: CASTPDRAGDEQFF. CDR3 DNA: TGTGCCAGTACCCCGGACAGGGCCGGCGATGAGCAGTTCTTC.